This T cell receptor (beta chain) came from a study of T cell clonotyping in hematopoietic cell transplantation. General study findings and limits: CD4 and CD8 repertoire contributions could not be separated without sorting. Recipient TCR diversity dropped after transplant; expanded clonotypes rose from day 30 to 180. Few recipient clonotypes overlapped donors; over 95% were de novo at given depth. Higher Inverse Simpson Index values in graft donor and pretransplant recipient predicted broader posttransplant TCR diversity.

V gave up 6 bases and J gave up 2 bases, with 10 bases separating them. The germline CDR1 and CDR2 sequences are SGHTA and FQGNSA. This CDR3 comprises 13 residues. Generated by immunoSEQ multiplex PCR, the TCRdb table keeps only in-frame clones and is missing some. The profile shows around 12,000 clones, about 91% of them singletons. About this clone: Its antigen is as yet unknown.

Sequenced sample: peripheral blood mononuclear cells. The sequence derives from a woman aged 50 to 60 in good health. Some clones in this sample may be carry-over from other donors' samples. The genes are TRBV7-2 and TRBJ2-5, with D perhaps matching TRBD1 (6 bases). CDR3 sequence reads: CASRTGIQETQYF. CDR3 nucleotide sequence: TGTGCCAGCAGGACAGGAATACAAGAGACCCAGTACTTC.